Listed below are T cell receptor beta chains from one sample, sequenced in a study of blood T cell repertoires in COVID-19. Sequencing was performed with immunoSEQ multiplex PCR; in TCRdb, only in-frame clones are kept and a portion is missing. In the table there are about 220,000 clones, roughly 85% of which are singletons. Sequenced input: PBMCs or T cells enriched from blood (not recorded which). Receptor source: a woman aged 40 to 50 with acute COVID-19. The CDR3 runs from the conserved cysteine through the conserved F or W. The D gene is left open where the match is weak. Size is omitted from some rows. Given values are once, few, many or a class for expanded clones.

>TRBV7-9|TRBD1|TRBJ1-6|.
TGTGCCAGCAGCCAGTGGCACAGGGGTAATAATTCACCCCTCCACTTT
CASSQWHRGNNSPLHF
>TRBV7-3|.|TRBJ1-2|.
TGTGCCAGCAGCTTAACGGCAGGGTCTTACGACTACACCTTC
CASSLTAGSYDYTF
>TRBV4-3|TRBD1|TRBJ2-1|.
TGCGCCAGCAGCCAAGATTATTCAGGGGGCAATGAGCAGTTCTTC
CASSQDYSGGNEQFF
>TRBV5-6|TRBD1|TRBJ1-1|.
TGTGCCAGCAGCCGTAAGACAGGGCCGAACACTGAAGCTTTCTTT
CASSRKTGPNTEAFF
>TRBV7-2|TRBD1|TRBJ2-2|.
TGTGCCAGCAGCTCAGCCCGACAGGGGGCTAGCACCGGGGAGCTGTTTTTT
CASSSARQGASTGELFF
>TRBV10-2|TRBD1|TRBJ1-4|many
TGCGCCAGCAGTGAGGTACAGGGGGGAAAACTGTTTTTT
CASSEVQGGKLFF
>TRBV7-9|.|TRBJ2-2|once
TGTGCCAGCAGGGGGGCGGTGAACACCGGGGAGCTGTTTTTT
CASRGAVNTGELFF
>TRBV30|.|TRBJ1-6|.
TGTGCCTGGAGTGTAGCAGGAAATAATTCACCCCTCCACTTT
CAWSVAGNNSPLHF
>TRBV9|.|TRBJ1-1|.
TGTGCCAGCAGCGTTTTCGGGGGAGGGACTGAAGCTTTCTTT
CASSVFGGGTEAFF
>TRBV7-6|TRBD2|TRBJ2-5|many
TGTGCCAGCAGCTCCTCCGGGGGGACGTGGGAGACCCAGTACTTC
CASSSSGGTWETQYF
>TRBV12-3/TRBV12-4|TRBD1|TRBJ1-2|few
TGTGCCAGCAGTTACAGGGGTGCTGATGGCTACACCTTC
CASSYRGADGYTF
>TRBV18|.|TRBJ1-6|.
TGTGCCAGCTCACCGGGCGGGGATTCACCCCTCCACTTT
CASSPGGDSPLHF
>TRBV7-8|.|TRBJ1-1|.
TGTGCCAGCAGCTTAGATCAGGAGGCTGAAGCTTTCTTT
CASSLDQEAEAFF
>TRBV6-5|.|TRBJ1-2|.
TGTGCCAGCCGCAAGAGAGATAACTATGGCTACACCTTC
CASRKRDNYGYTF
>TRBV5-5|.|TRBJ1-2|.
TGTGCCAGCAGCCCACTCGGACTGATTAACTATGGCTACACCTTC
CASSPLGLINYGYTF
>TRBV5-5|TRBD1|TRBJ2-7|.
TGTGCCAGCAGCTGGGACAGTTCCTACGAGCAGTACTTC
CASSWDSSYEQYF
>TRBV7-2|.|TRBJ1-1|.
TGTGCCAGCAGCATTAGTACCGGGGGTAACACTGAAGCTTTCTTT
CASSISTGGNTEAFF
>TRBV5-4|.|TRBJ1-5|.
TGTGCCAGCGGGAAACAGGGCGATCAGCCCCAGCATTTT
CASGKQGDQPQHF
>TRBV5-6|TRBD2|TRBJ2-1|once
TGTGCCAGCAGCTCAGGGACTAGCGGGCAGGTCTTC
CASSSGTSGQVF
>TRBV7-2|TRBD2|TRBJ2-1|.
TGTGCCAGCAGCTTTTTAACCCGGCGGGGGGGACACAATGAGCAGTTCTTC
CASSFLTRRGGHNEQFF
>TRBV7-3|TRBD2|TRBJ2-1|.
TGTGCCAGCAGCTTAATAGGCGTTGGCCTAGCGGGGGACAATGAGCAGTTCTTC
CASSLIGVGLAGDNEQFF
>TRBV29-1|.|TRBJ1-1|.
TGCAGCACCTCGACCGCGGGAAACACTGAAGCTTTCTTT
CSTSTAGNTEAFF
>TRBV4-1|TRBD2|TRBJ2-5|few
TGCGCCAGCAGCCAAGATCGGTCGAGCGGGGGGTTAGAGACCCAGTACTTC
CASSQDRSSGGLETQYF
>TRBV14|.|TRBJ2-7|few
TGTGCCAGCAGCCCTAGACAGGGAGGCTACGAGCAGTACTTC
CASSPRQGGYEQYF
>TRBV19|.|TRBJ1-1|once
TGTGCCAGCTTTACACCAGGGTCCGACACTGAAGCTTTCTTT
CASFTPGSDTEAFF
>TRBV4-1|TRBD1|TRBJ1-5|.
TGCGCCAGCAGCCAAACAGGGGGGCTTGGTCAGCCCCAGCATTTT
CASSQTGGLGQPQHF
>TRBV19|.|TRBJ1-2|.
TGTGCCAGCCTACCGGGGGACTCTAACTATGGCTACACCTTC
CASLPGDSNYGYTF
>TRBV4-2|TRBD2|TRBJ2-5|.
TGTGCCAGCAGCCAAGGCCCGGCTAGCGGGGGGGCCGGGGAGACCCAGTACTTC
CASSQGPASGGAGETQYF
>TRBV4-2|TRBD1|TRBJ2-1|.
TGTGCCAGCACAACAGGGGGCCGCCTCTACAATGAGCAGTTCTTC
CASTTGGRLYNEQFF
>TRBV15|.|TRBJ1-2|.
TGTGCCACCAGCAGAGACTCACAGAACTATGGCTACACCTTC
CATSRDSQNYGYTF
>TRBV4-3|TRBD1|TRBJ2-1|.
TGCGCCAGCAGCCAACGGGGACTCGTGGACAGGGACAATGAGCAGTTCTTC
CASSQRGLVDRDNEQFF
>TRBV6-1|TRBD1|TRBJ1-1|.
TGTGCCAGCAGTGGGGCAGGGGGCACCATAATGAACACTGAAGCTTTCTTT
CASSGAGGTIMNTEAFF
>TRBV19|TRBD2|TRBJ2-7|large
TGTGCCACCGCCAGGGAGGGGCTCAGCTCCTACGAGCAGTACTTC
CATAREGLSSYEQYF
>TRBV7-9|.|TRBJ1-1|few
TGTGCCAGCAGCCCAATTCCCACAGGGAAAGGCACTGAAGCTTTCTTT
CASSPIPTGKGTEAFF
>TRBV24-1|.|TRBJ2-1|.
TGTGCCACCAGTGATTCTGGACCGCGGGATGAGCAGTTCTTC
CATSDSGPRDEQFF
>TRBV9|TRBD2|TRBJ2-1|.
TGTGCCAGCGCCTCCGGGCTAGCGGGGTCGAGCTCCTACAATGAGCAGTTCTTC
CASASGLAGSSSYNEQFF
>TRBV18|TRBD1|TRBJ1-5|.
TGTGCCAGCTCACCCTACTCCCTTCAGGGGGCTGGGGATCAGCCCCAGCATTTT
CASSPYSLQGAGDQPQHF
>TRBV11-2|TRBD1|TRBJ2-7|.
TGTGCCAGCAGCTCAGGACAGGGCCGCTCCTACGAGCAGTACTTC
CASSSGQGRSYEQYF
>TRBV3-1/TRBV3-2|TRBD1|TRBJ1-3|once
TGTGCCAGCAGCCAAACCACAGGGGGCTATGGAAACACCATATATTTT
CASSQTTGGYGNTIYF
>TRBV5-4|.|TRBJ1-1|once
TGTGCCAGCAGCTTGGACGGGGGAACCATGAACACTGAAGCTTTCTTT
CASSLDGGTMNTEAFF
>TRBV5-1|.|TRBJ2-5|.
TGCGCCAGCAGCTTCGGGCAGGGGAAAGAGACCCAGTACTTC
CASSFGQGKETQYF
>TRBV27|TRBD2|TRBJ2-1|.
TGTGCCAGCAGTTTTAAGCTAGCGGGGGCATACAATGAGCAGTTCTTC
CASSFKLAGAYNEQFF
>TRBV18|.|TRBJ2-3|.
TGTGCCAGCTCAAGACAGTCCGGAAGCACAGATACGCAGTATTTT
CASSRQSGSTDTQYF
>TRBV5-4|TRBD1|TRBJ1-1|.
TGTGCCAGCAGCTTCGGGACAGGGGGGAACACTGAAGCTTTCTTT
CASSFGTGGNTEAFF
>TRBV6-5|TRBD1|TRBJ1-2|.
TGTGCCAGCAGTTACGGACAGGGTACTGTAGGGTATGGCTACACCTTC
CASSYGQGTVGYGYTF
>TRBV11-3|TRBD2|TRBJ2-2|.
TGTGCCAGCAGCCCCCATCGGGGGGCCGGGGAGCTGTTTTTT
CASSPHRGAGELFF
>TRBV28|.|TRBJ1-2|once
TGTGCCAGCAGTTTTGCAGGGCGGATTAACTATGGCTACACCTTC
CASSFAGRINYGYTF
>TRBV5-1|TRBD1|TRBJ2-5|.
TGCGCCAGCCGACAGGGGGCAAAGACCCAGTACTTC
CASRQGAKTQYF
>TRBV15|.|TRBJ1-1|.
TGTGCCACCAGATCAGGGTTATCGGTCACTGAAGCTTTCTTT
CATRSGLSVTEAFF
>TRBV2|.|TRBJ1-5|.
TGTGCCAGCAGACGAAATAGTGGAAACAGCCCGAATCAGCCCCAGCATTTT
CASRRNSGNSPNQPQHF
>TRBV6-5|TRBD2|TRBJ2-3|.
TGTGCCAGCAGTTACGAGGCTAGCGGGGGTCGGGATACGCAGTATTTT
CASSYEASGGRDTQYF
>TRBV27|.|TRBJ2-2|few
TGTGCCAGCAGTTTAACGGGTCTGAACACCGGGGAGCTGTTTTTT
CASSLTGLNTGELFF
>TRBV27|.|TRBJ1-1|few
TGTGCCAGCAGTTACAATCAGGGGACGACTGAAGCTTTCTTT
CASSYNQGTTEAFF